This TCR beta chain was obtained from a study of OX40 agonist ivuxolimab in advanced cancers. Across the study: At 0.01 to 10 mg/kg, ivuxolimab was administered intravenously to patients every 2 weeks. Those enrolled were approximately 87% male, with a mean age of roughly 60 years and ages from roughly 20 to 90. Regarding the study as a whole: Antigens targeted by the expanded peripheral T cells were not determined.

Autoimmune disease history or systemic immunosuppression was exclusionary. Using immunoSEQ multiplex PCR, the repertoire was profiled, and TCRdb retains in-frame clones only, with some absent. The sample consists of 55,000 to 75,000 clones, about nine tenths of them appearing once. Concerning this clone itself: No antigen is known for it.

Looked up from germline, CDR1 is SQVTM and CDR2 is ANQGSEA. The V end was cut by 4 bases, the J end by 1 base, with 9 bases between. The CDR3 covers 13 residues. V gene TRBV29-1 combines with J gene TRBJ2-3; no firm D call. Sequenced here: CD4+ or CD8+ T cells sorted from blood, sampled in a trial of the OX40 agonist ivuxolimab. This clonotype was obtained from an adult with an advanced solid tumor such as melanoma, head and neck, liver or kidney cancer. DNA of the CDR3: TGCAGCGTTGCCCTAACGGGCACAGATACGCAGTATTTT. This translates into CSVALTGTDTQYF.